A single sample is the source of the 8 T cell receptor beta chains below, sequenced in a study of technical replicates of blood from a few donors. TCRdb keeps only in-frame clones here, not all; method: immunoSEQ multiplex PCR. Counted here are around 90,000 clones, just under 95% occurring once; the ten biggest clones make up about 0.4%. Source material: T cells isolated from PBMCs. Receptors originate from a human donor in good health.

This clone turned up a few times. The chain carries TRBV6-5 and TRBJ2-2, with 8 positions matching TRBD1. Germline-derived CDR1 and CDR2 are MNHEY and SVGAGI. The V segment lost 6 bases and the J segment 4 bases; nucleotides outside the gene matches: 4. CDR3 length: 14 residues. CDR3 nucleotide sequence: TGTGCCAGCAGAAACCAGGGGGCCACCGGGGAGCTGTTTTTT. Amino acids: CASRNQGATGELFF.

The CDR3 DNA follows: TGCGCCAGCAGCCAAGGGGGACAGGGGGCAGCGGATACGCAGTATTTT. This encodes CASSQGGQGAADTQYF. The chain combines TRBV4-1 with TRBJ2-3; 12 nucleotides match TRBD1. There are 16 residues in the CDR3. The V and J ends lost 1 base and 6 bases, in that order; junction bases with no gene match: 5. Germline V gene data show CDR1 as MGHRA and CDR2 as YSYEKL.

This clone was counted a single time. The gene calls are TRBV19 and TRBJ2-1; TRBD2 agrees at 9 bases. The CDR3 covers 16 residues. Germline trimming cut 6 bases from V and 4 bases from J; bases unmatched to any gene: 10. The germline CDR1 and CDR2 sequences are LNHDA and SQIVND (reference sequence). Here the CDR3 reads CASRTLAGESYNEQFF. DNA of the CDR3: TGTGCCAGTAGAACATTAGCGGGAGAGTCGTACAATGAGCAGTTCTTC.

The chain uses TRBV7-3 and TRBJ2-5; D not certain. There are 15 residues in the CDR3. V was shortened by 2 bases and J by 5 bases, with 15 bases between the two germline ends. The germline gives CDR1 SGHTA, CDR2 FQGTGA. The CDR3 loop reads CASSLSNTASETQYF. CDR3 coding DNA: TGTGCCAGCAGCTTATCCAACACAGCCAGCGAGACCCAGTACTTC.

The chain is built from TRBV29-1 and TRBJ2-7; D is perhaps TRBD2 (6 bases). CDR3 length: 13 amino acids. Germline lookup yields CDR1 SQVTM and CDR2 ANQGSEA. Trimming took 4 bases from V and 0 from J, leaving 10 bases between them. The CDR3 DNA reads TGCAGCGTTGTGGGGGGACTCTCCTACGAGCAGTACTTC. Its protein product is CSVVGGLSYEQYF.

V gene TRBV14 combines with J gene TRBJ1-2, with D unclear. Germline loops: CDR1 SGHDN, CDR2 FVKESK. This CDR3 comprises 15 residues. V lost 1 base, J lost 3 bases, and 12 bases lay in between. CDR3 sequence reads: CASSQVGGNHYGYTF. The CDR3 DNA sequence: TGTGCCAGCAGCCAAGTTGGAGGGAATCACTATGGCTACACCTTC.

The V call is TRBV9, the J call TRBJ2-7; D might be TRBD2 (9 bases). CDR1 is SGDLS, CDR2 YYNGEE, per germline. CDR3 length: 16 amino acids. V gave up 4 bases and J gave up 3 bases, with 20 bases separating them. The CDR3 DNA follows: TGTGCCAGCAGCTCAGCAGGGGGCGGGAGGGTCTACGAGCAGTACTTC. Amino acids: CASSSAGGGRVYEQYF.

J is TRBJ2-7 and V is TRBV28; tentatively, D is TRBD2 (7 bases). This CDR3 has 14 residues. The ends were cut back, 3 bases at V and 2 bases at J, with 11 bases in the middle. Germline-derived CDR1 and CDR2 are MDHEN and SYDVKM. The CDR3 sequence: CASSLGGGAYEQYF. The CDR3 nucleotides are TGTGCCAGCAGTTTGGGAGGGGGGGCCTACGAGCAGTACTTC.